Presented here are 24 T cell receptor beta chains from one specimen sequenced in a study of T cells after posttransplantation cyclophosphamide. Profiling relied on immunoSEQ multiplex PCR, and the TCRdb table lists in-frame clones only, not all of them. The sample counts 30,000 to 40,000 clones, none seen once; the ten largest own roughly 2.5%. The sample taken for sequencing was PBMCs. These receptors originate from a man aged 45-65 years in good health, CMV-negative, and a related stem cell transplant donor.

This clone was seen a handful of times. Just one base apart from a much larger clone, this may be a read error. The chain employs TRBV7-2 and TRBJ2-7, with 11 nucleotides matching TRBD1. This CDR3 comprises 15 residues. CDR1 and CDR2 from the germline V gene are SGHTA and FQGNSA. V gave up 4 bases and J gave up 12 bases; unmatched junction bases: 14. The chain's CDR3 is CASSSFRDRGGKPYF. For the CDR3, the DNA is TGTGCCAGCAGCTCTTTCCGGGACAGGGGGGGTAAACCGTACTTC.

This clone appeared many times. The chain employs TRBV2 and TRBJ2-3, with 9 bases identical to TRBD1. The CDR3 covers 15 residues. V lost 6 bases, J lost 2 bases, and 6 bases stayed unmatched. CDR1 and CDR2 from the germline V gene are SNHLY and FYNNEI. CDR3 nucleotide sequence: TGTGCCAGCAGCCCCGGGACAGGGATCACAGATACGCAGTATTTT. Amino acid sequence: CASSPGTGITDTQYF.

This clone was found many times. V is TRBV2 and J is TRBJ2-3, with 9 positions matching TRBD2. Germline V lookup: CDR1 SNHLY, CDR2 FYNNEI. The CDR3 contains 16 residues. V shed 2 bases, J shed 4 bases, and the junction held 7 bases outside the gene matches. The CDR3 DNA reads as TGTGCCAGCAGTGAACTCTTAGCGGGAGTACCAGATACGCAGTATTTT. Translating gives CASSELLAGVPDTQYF.

This clone was seen at least ten times. The chain has TRBV6-5 and TRBJ1-1, with 7 bases lining up with TRBD1. The germline V gene encodes CDR1 MNHEY and CDR2 SVGAGI. This CDR3 is built from 14 residues. V trimming: 2 bases; J trimming: 5 bases; junction bases outside the gene matches: 5. CDR3 nucleotides: TGTGCCAGCAGTTACCCAGGGGGTCGTACTGAAGCTTTCTTT. It yields the protein CASSYPGGRTEAFF.

There are many counts of this clone. The chain recombines TRBV10-1 with TRBJ2-1, with 7 bases lining up with TRBD1. This CDR3 is 15 amino acids long. Looked up from germline, CDR1 is WNHNN and CDR2 is SYGVQD (reference sequence). V lost 2 bases and J lost 3; bases outside the gene matches: 4. CDR3 protein: CASSETGANYNEQFF. The CDR3 region has the DNA TGCGCCAGCAGTGAGACAGGGGCGAACTACAATGAGCAGTTCTTC.

This clone was detected ten times or more. V gene TRBV7-8 combines with J gene TRBJ1-1; no firm D call. Germline lookup yields CDR1 SGHVS and CDR2 FQNEAQ. Trimming left V 5 bases short and J 0 bases short, with 7 bases between. CDR3 length: 13 amino acids. CDR3 residues: CASSQNLNTEAFF. Here the CDR3 DNA reads TGTGCCAGCAGCCAGAATCTGAACACTGAAGCTTTCTTT.

The chain uses TRBV7-2 and TRBJ2-1; 10 bases match TRBD2. The germline CDR1 and CDR2 sequences are SGHTA and FQGNSA. The CDR3 length is 13 residues. Germline trimming cut 4 bases from V and 7 bases from J; bases unmatched to any gene: 1. DNA of the CDR3: TGTGCCAGCAGCTGGACTAGCGGTAATGAGCAGTTCTTC. Protein sequence: CASSWTSGNEQFF.

This clone was observed a handful of times. Other DNA variants within this sample encode the same CDR3. This chain joins TRBV5-1 and TRBJ2-5; TRBD2 agrees at 9 bases. The CDR3 is 14 amino acids. Germline V lookup: CDR1 SGHRS, CDR2 YFSETQ. Trimming removed 4 bases from V and 3 bases from J; junction bases left unmatched: 4. The CDR3 sequence: CASSLAGGEETQYF. CDR3 in DNA: TGCGCCAGCAGCCTGGCGGGGGGGGAAGAGACCCAGTACTTC.

This clone was counted at least ten times. The chain carries TRBV5-8 and TRBJ1-1; TRBD1 matches at 8 bases. Germline V gene data show CDR1 as SGHTS and CDR2 as YDEGEE. The CDR3 totals 16 residues. J lost 0 bases, V lost 0 bases, and 4 bases had no gene match. The CDR3 DNA reads TGTGCCAGCAGCTTGGTCAGGGGGCGCATGAACACTGAAGCTTTCTTT. Protein product: CASSLVRGRMNTEAFF.

This clone was picked up many times. This chain connects TRBV7-2 to TRBJ2-1; a weak D match, TRBD1 (6 bases). Deletions cut 4 bases from V and 8 bases from J, with 18 bases between. Germline V gene data show CDR1 as SGHTA and CDR2 as FQGNSA. The CDR3 consists of 15 residues. This CDR3 is CASSSPGTRGYEQFF. CDR3 DNA sequence: TGTGCCAGCAGCTCCCCCGGGACCAGGGGATATGAGCAGTTCTTC. Supplemented by reference TRBV7-2 and TRBJ2-1, the full variable domain reads GAGVSQSPSNKVTEKGKDVELRCDPISGHTALYWYRQSLGQGLEFLIYFQGNSAPDKSGLPSDRFSAERTGGSVSTLTIQRTQQEDSAVYLCASSSPGTRGYEQFFGPGTRLTVL.

This clone was counted ten times or more. The rearrangement links TRBV27 to TRBJ1-6; D is unclear. Germline loops: CDR1 MNHEY, CDR2 SMNVEV (reference sequence). Between the trimmed V and J ends, which lost 5 bases and 7 bases, there was a span of 12 bases. The CDR3 is 14 amino acids. CDR3 residues: CASSRPGGNSPLHF. The CDR3 DNA follows: TGTGCCAGCAGTCGGCCCGGCGGGAATTCACCCCTCCACTTT.

The genes are TRBV6-5 and TRBJ1-3, with 8 positions matching TRBD1. Germline V gene sequence: CDR1 MNHEY, CDR2 SVGAGI. V shed 7 bases, J shed 1 base, and the junction held 6 bases outside the gene matches. The CDR3 covers 15 residues. As DNA, the CDR3 is TGTGCCAGCACGATGACAGGGGCATCTGGAAACACCATATATTTT. Translated, it gives CASTMTGASGNTIYF.

This clone was found many times. This chain links TRBV6-5 with TRBJ2-5, with TRBD1 identical over 7 bases. Germline trimming cut 5 bases from V and 5 bases from J; bases unmatched to any gene: 8. The CDR3 length is 14 residues. Germline CDR1 is MNHEY and CDR2 is SVGAGI. CDR3 amino acids: CASSNRQGRETQYF. The CDR3 DNA follows: TGTGCCAGCAGTAACCGACAGGGTAGGGAGACCCAGTACTTC.

This clone came up many times. V usage is TRBV5-3 and J usage is TRBJ2-1, with a weak D call TRBD1 (5 bases). TRBV5-3 qualifies as an ORF whose function is uncertain. This CDR3 spans 15 amino acids. The ends were cut back, 0 bases at V and 5 bases at J, with 12 bases in the middle. The CDR3: CARSLGGPPDNEQFF. In DNA, the CDR3 is TGTGCCAGAAGCTTGGGGGGCCCACCAGACAATGAGCAGTTCTTC.

The sample holds many counts of this clone. This chain joins TRBV4-1 and TRBJ2-2, with TRBD2 identical over 10 bases. With 5 bases clipped from V and 8 bases from J, the junction kept 5 bases outside the gene matches. Germline-derived CDR1 and CDR2 are MGHRA and YSYEKL. This CDR3 comprises 14 residues. For the CDR3, the DNA is TGCGCCAGCAGCTACGGGACTAGCGAGGGGGAGCTGTTTTTT. It codes for CASSYGTSEGELFF.

The V gene is TRBV5-1, the J gene TRBJ2-5; no clear D. The DNA end is a closer match to TRBJ2-7, so the J assignment may be wrong. This CDR3 comprises 15 residues. From germline, CDR1 is SGHRS and CDR2 YFSETQ. The CDR3 loop reads CASSLEVDISYEQYF. The CDR3 nucleotides read TGCGCCAGCAGCTTGGAAGTAGATATTTCCTACGAGCAGTACTTC.

This clone was counted many times. The CDR3: CASTGGASYETQYF. CDR3 DNA sequence: TGTGCCAGCACCGGGGGGGCCTCGTATGAGACCCAGTACTTC. The V call is TRBV7-6, the J call TRBJ2-5; 8 bases are shared with TRBD2. The V and J ends lost 7 bases and 5 bases, in that order; junction bases with no gene match: 9. CDR1 is SGHVS and CDR2 is FNYEAQ in the germline V gene. This CDR3 region has 14 residues.

The gene calls are TRBV6-1 and TRBJ2-7; 10 bases are shared with TRBD1. CDR1 MNHNS and CDR2 SASEGT come from the germline V gene. The CDR3 is 16 residues long. The ends lost 6 bases at V and 6 bases at J; junction bases unmatched: 14. DNA of the CDR3: TGTGCCAGCAGCGAAATGGACAGGGGGAATCCCTCCGAGCAGTACTTC. As protein: CASSEMDRGNPSEQYF.

The table lists this clone with many counts. This chain uses TRBV6-4 with TRBJ2-1, with 9 nucleotides matching TRBD2. The CDR3 is 16 amino acids. Trimming cost V 0 bases and J 3 bases; bases outside gene matches: 3. Germline lookup yields CDR1 MRHNA and CDR2 SNTAGT. The CDR3 here is CASSDSRTSDYNEQFF. Here the CDR3 DNA reads TGTGCCAGCAGTGACTCGAGGACTAGCGACTACAATGAGCAGTTCTTC.

This clone was seen many times. The CDR3 here is CASSSAGNQPQHF. The CDR3 DNA is TGTGCCAGTAGTTCTGCAGGCAATCAGCCCCAGCATTTT. The chain links TRBV19 to TRBJ1-5; D not certain. The CDR3 contains 13 residues. Per germline, CDR1 LNHDA and CDR2 SQIVND (reference sequence). V lost 5 bases to trimming and J lost 2 bases, with 7 bases between them.

The genes are TRBV7-9 and TRBJ1-1; D gene uncertain. With 1 base removed from V and 3 bases from J, the gap between germline ends came to 6 bases. Germline V CDR1 and CDR2: SEHNR, FQNEAQ (reference sequence). This CDR3 spans 13 amino acids. The CDR3 is CASSLDLYTEAFF. The CDR3 bases are TGTGCCAGCAGCTTAGATCTGTACACTGAAGCTTTCTTT.

This clone was counted ten times or more. This chain links TRBV7-9 with TRBJ2-7; 8 bases agree with TRBD2. The trim removed 4 bases at V and 3 bases at J, leaving 11 bases unmatched. The CDR3 is made up of 16 amino acids. Germline-derived CDR1 and CDR2 are SEHNR and FQNEAQ (reference sequence). This CDR3 reads CASSSPKGLDIYEQYF. DNA of the CDR3: TGTGCCAGCAGCTCACCAAAGGGACTAGATATCTACGAGCAGTACTTC.

This sequence joins TRBV5-4 and TRBJ2-7; D might be TRBD1 (6 bases). Germline CDR1 is SGHNT and CDR2 is YYREEE (reference sequence). V was clipped by 4 bases and J by 7 bases, with 15 bases between them. This CDR3 comprises 13 residues. Here the CDR3 reads CASSHAGGVEQYF. The CDR3 DNA sequence: TGTGCCAGCAGCCACGCTGGGGGCGTTGAGCAGTACTTC.

There are many counts of this clone. The chain employs TRBV2 and TRBJ1-3, with 8 positions matching TRBD1. Trimming cost V 10 bases and J 4 bases; bases outside gene matches: 6. Germline lookup yields CDR1 SNHLY and CDR2 FYNNEI. This CDR3 spans 13 amino acids. The CDR3 here is CAIRTGPGNTIYF. The CDR3, as DNA: TGTGCCATCCGGACAGGGCCAGGAAACACCATATATTTT. Drawing the rest from reference TRBV2 and TRBJ1-3, the complete variable domain is EPEVTQTPSHQVTQMGQEVILRCVPISNHLYFYWYRQILGQKVEFLVSFYNNEISEKSEIFDDQFSVERPDGSNFTLKIRSTKLEDSAMYFCAIRTGPGNTIYFGEGSWLTVV.